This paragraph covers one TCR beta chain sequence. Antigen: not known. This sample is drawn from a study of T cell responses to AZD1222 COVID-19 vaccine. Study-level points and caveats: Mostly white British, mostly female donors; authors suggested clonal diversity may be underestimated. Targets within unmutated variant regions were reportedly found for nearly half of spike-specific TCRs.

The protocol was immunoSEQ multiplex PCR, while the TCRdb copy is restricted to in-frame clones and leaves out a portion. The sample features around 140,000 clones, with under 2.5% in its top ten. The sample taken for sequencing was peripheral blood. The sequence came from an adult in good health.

CDR3 in DNA: TGTGCCAGCAGCTTGGGGGGAAGTTCACCCCTCCACTTT. It specifies CASSLGGSSPLHF. The rearrangement joins TRBV7-2 to TRBJ1-6; perhaps TRBD1 as D (5 bases). V lost 3 bases and J lost 9, with 9 bases in between. The CDR3 length is 13 residues. The germline V gene encodes CDR1 SGHTA and CDR2 FQGNSA.